What follows describes a single T cell receptor (beta chain). This record belongs to a study of T cells in localized non-small cell lung cancer. The CDR3 loop spans 16 amino acids. Germline values: CDR1 SGHTA, CDR2 FQGNSA. V lost 5 bases to trimming and J lost 5 bases; unmatched junction nucleotides: 9. The table came from immunoSEQ multiplex PCR; TCRdb's copy has only in-frame clones and leaves some out. This repertoire shows about 20,000 clones, about 88% found once; its top ten account for almost 8.5%. The material sequenced was peripheral blood, taken before any cancer treatment. The genes are TRBV7-2 and TRBJ2-3; the match to TRBD1 covers 11 bases. This TCR was recovered from a man aged 35 to 70 with stage I lung adenocarcinoma. CDR3 bases: TGTGCCAGCAGCCCCAGAGCGGACAGGGGGCGAGATACGCAGTATTTT. Translated, it gives CASSPRADRGRDTQYF.